Only a few counts were recorded for the clone carrying this T cell receptor beta chain. Its antigen is unidentified. Primers: 60 Vbeta forward and 13 Jbeta reverse. The method was immunoSEQ multiplex PCR; TCRdb's version includes in-frame clones alone and lacks a portion of them. The table includes about 150,000 clones, approximately 80% detected once. This record comes from a study of cytomegalovirus exposure and HLA in healthy donors. General study findings and limits: One variant, a missense change in DCLRE1C, was linked in a later analysis to TCR beta V- and J-gene trimming. High specificity and sensitivity for cytomegalovirus status were reported for the classifier. In an earlier analysis, most TCR beta V segments were productive about 87% or about 30% of the time.

CDR3 length equals 13 residues. V lost 7 bases, J lost 8 bases, and 2 bases stayed unmatched. The germline gives CDR1 SGHVS, CDR2 FQNEAQ. This chain links TRBV7-8 with TRBJ2-3; 14 bases are a match to TRBD2. Sequencing input: PBMCs. This clonotype was sampled from a woman between 50 and 59 years old in good health and CMV-seropositive. CDR3 region: CASIGTSGSTQYF. CDR3 DNA: TGTGCCAGCATCGGGACTAGCGGGAGTACGCAGTATTTT.